The T cell receptor beta chain under discussion was sequenced for a study of blood T cell repertoires in COVID-19. Study in general: The United States, Italy and Spain were the sources of the acute and convalescent COVID-19 samples. Sample material is recorded as cDNA or gDNA derived from T cells, B-cell-depleted T cells, or PBMCs.

The data were produced by immunoSEQ multiplex PCR, yet TCRdb's version contains in-frame clones alone and is incomplete. The profile shows more than 200,000 clones, around 92% of them singletons. The junction had 6 bases not matched to a gene; V was cut back by 4 bases and J by 4 bases. This CDR3 has 15 residues. Germline V CDR1 and CDR2: MGHRA, YSYEKL. Participant age was roughly 18 to 90 years, and participants resided in 20 to 30 US areas. The receptor's source is a young woman with acute COVID-19. Material: PBMCs or T cells enriched from blood (not recorded which). J is TRBJ1-4 and V is TRBV4-1; 7 positions match TRBD1. CDR3 region: CASSRDSLVNEKLFF. The CDR3 DNA sequence: TGCGCCAGCAGCCGGGACAGTCTCGTTAATGAAAAACTGTTTTTT.